This T cell receptor (beta chain) is drawn from a study of prognosis after radiotherapy for stage I lung cancer. In the study overall: Distant metastases struck a few patients a median of roughly 7 months after radiotherapy; about 16 showed no significant progression. Study-wide points: The way patients used TRBV and TRBJ genes reportedly differed depending on whether they had metastases. Nobody established whether the expanded TCR clones were specific to the tumor.

Template was genomic DNA; TCR beta CDR3 amplified in two multiplex PCR rounds. During first-round PCR, primers specific to each TRBV and TRBJ gene were used. TCRdb reanalysed the multiplex PCR reads using MiXCR and keeps one entry per CDR3 protein. The top ten hold about 7.5% of the sample, which has 59,000 or so distinct CDR3 sequences, 26% seen once. The CDR3 is 17 residues long. Germline lookup yields CDR1 MNHNS and CDR2 SASEGT. J lost 0 bases, V lost 7 bases, and 13 bases had no gene match. This clonotype was detected ten times or more. Antigen specificity is unknown. The clonotype comes from a donor over 45 with non-small cell lung cancer. The chain employs TRBV6-1 and TRBJ1-2, with 8 bases matching TRBD1. Here the sequenced sample was PBMCs, taken before or after stereotactic body radiation therapy (not recorded which). The CDR3 coding sequence is TGTGCCAGCACCCCCTCAACAGGGGGAGTTACTAACTATGGCTACACCTTC. Translated, it gives CASTPSTGGVTNYGYTF.